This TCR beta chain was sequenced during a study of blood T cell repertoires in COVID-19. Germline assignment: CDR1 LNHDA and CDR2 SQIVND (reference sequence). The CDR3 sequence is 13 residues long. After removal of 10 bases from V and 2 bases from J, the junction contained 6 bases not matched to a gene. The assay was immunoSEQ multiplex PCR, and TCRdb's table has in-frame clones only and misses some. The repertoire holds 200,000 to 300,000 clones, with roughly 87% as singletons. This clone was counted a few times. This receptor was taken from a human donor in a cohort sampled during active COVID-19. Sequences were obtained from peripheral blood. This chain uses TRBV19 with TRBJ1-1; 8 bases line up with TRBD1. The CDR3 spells CATTTGENTEAFF. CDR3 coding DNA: TGTGCCACTACGACAGGGGAAAACACTGAAGCTTTCTTT.